This TCR beta chain was identified in a study of cytomegalovirus exposure and HLA in healthy donors. The CDR3 has 15 residues. Trimming at V came to 5 bases and at J to 3 bases, leaving 3 bases not matched to a gene. Per germline, CDR1 SGHTA and CDR2 FQGTGA. PCR amplification relied on 60 Vbeta primers (plus 13 Jbeta primers). The data were produced by immunoSEQ multiplex PCR, yet TCRdb's version contains in-frame clones alone and is incomplete. The table has around 200,000 clones, approximately 90% seen once. Sequencing was done on a sample of PBMCs. V and J are TRBV7-3 and TRBJ2-3; 12 bases map to TRBD2. This clonotype was obtained from a woman in her late teens or twenties in good health and CMV-seronegative. In DNA form, the CDR3 reads TGTGCCAGCAGCATCGGGACTAGCGGGACAGATACGCAGTATTTT. Protein sequence: CASSIGTSGTDTQYF.